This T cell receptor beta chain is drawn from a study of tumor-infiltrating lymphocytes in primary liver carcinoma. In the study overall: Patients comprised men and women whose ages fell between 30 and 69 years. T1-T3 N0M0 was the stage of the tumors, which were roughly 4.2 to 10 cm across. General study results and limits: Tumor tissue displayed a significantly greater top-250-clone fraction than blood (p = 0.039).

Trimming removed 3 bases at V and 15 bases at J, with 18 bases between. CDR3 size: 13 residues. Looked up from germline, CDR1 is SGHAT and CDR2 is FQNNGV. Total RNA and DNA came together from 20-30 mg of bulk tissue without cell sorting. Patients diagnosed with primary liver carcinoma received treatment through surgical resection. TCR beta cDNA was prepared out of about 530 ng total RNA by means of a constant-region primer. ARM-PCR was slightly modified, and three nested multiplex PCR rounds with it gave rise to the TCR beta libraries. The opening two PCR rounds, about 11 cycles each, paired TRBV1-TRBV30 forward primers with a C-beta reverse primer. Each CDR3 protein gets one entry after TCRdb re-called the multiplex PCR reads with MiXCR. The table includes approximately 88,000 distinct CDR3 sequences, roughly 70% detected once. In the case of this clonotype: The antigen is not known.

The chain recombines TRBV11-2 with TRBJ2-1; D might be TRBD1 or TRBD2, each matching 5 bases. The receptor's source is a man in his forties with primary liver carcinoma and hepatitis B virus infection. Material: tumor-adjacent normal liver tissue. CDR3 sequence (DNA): TGTGCCAGCAGCTTCACCGGGGCCATTGAGTTGTTCTTC. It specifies CASSFTGAIELFF.